The source of this TCR beta chain is a study of T cell responses to AZD1222 COVID-19 vaccine (dated by TCRdb to 2020 to 2022). Notes on the research overall: A total of about 250 trial participants underwent TCR sequencing, of whom about 200 had received two doses of AZD1222 and around 25 had received two doses of the MenACWY control vaccine. Trial participants were enrolled by age into 18-55, 56-69 and 70-plus year subgroups, with around 150, 28 and 57 TCR-sequenced participants respectively.

There are 12 amino acids in the CDR3, from cysteine to phenylalanine inclusive. Only the CDR3 DNA is retained, 36 bases long and in frame from the first base. V drops 7 bases and J drops 7 bases, leaving 13 bases in between. For CDR1 and CDR2, the germline V gene lists MNHEY and SVGAGI. This specimen's time point label, per the study, means: baseline before first vaccination. The sample's treatment or condition label, decoded: meningococcal conjugate vaccine given as trial control. Vaccinee samples came from UK trials COV001 and COV002, including a single-blind randomized controlled phase 2/3 trial of AZD1222 (ChAdOx1 nCoV-19) in healthy adults. For TCRbeta chain sequencing, PBMC samples from trial participants were taken at day 0 and at day 28 after the second dose. The CDR3 regions of human TCRbeta chains were subjected to immunosequencing. The original pipeline was this. TCRs in the repertoires were matched against a reference library of SARS-CoV-2-specific TCRs that had been generated with the MIRA antigen-specificity platform. Breadth meant the fraction of unique TCRs that were SARS-CoV-2-associated, whereas depth meant the fraction of total T cells that were SARS-CoV-2-associated. Each spike-specific TCR was assigned to its reactive spike region and to a CD4 or CD8 class using the MIRA data. Log10-transformed breadth and depth values were compared by one-way ANOVA with Sidak's multiple comparisons tests. TCRdb obtained this table from immuneACCESS and retained in-frame rearrangements with V and J assigned. These tables miss some clones; where compared with another copy, unresolved V genes account for less than half of the shortfall, and the remainder is unexplained. The DNA was the basis for D and trimming; V, J and clone size are from that table. The sample table shows hundreds of thousands of clones, and 85% to 95% are seen once. In total, the top ten clones hold roughly 1% of the sample.

Of note for this clone: No cognate antigen has been identified for it. No quality values exist for individual bases; no much larger clone is one base distant.

Here is what the overall study found, with its caveats: The 56-69-year group was small, and its depth increase did not reach significance, likely because of low power. After two AZD1222 doses, spike-specific TCR breadth and depth were significantly higher than at day 0 and than in MenACWY recipients. Reportedly, close to half of the unique spike-specific TCRs recognized epitopes lying outside the regions that are mutated in the B.1.351 and B.1.1.7 variants. Participants were mostly white British and included more females than males, and it was suggested by the authors that clonal diversity may have been underestimated. Conclusions about previously exposed vaccinees were limited because only six AZD1222 recipients were SARS-CoV-2 seropositive at baseline. Because no day 14 peak-response samples were available, the repertoires could be characterized only after the peak T cell response. The vaccine-associated CD4 TCRs covered the entire spike protein, and the dominant responses fell in regions 160-218 and 743-854.

Sequencing was performed on peripheral blood, taken on day 0 of MenACWY control vaccination. This TCR was recovered from an adult in good health. This receptor chain uses TRBV6-5 and TRBJ1-1, with no D gene named confidently. The DNA sequence follows: TGTGCCAGCATCCGATCCGGGCTTGAAGCTTTCTTT. The resulting protein is CASIRSGLEAFF.